A selection of T cell receptor beta chains follows, all from one sample in a study of blood T cell repertoires in COVID-19. The assay was immunoSEQ multiplex PCR, and TCRdb's table has in-frame clones only and misses some. Among around 65,000 clones, 85% were seen once, and the ten largest hold roughly 5%. Sequencing input: peripheral blood. These receptors were obtained from an older man with acute or convalescent COVID-19. CDR3s include the opening cysteine and the closing phenylalanine or tryptophan. A D gene is named only where the DNA matches it firmly. Expanded clones get a size class; other rows say once, few or many, or leave the size out.

>TRBJ2-3|TRBD2|NA|TRBV28
TGTGCCAGCAGTTCCCCTAGCGGGGGAGGTTCAGATACGCAGTATTTT
CASSSPSGGGSDTQYF
>TRBJ1-1|NA|NA|TRBV7-8
TGTGCCAGCAGCTTCGCGGGCCTCGGCACTGAAGCTTTCTTT
CASSFAGLGTEAFF
>TRBJ1-2|NA|NA|TRBV2
TGTGCCAGCAGTGTAGGACACTCCCGTTCCTACACCTTC
CASSVGHSRSYTF
>TRBJ2-5|NA|once|TRBV27
TGTGCCAGCAGAAGCTTGGGACAACAAGAGACCCAGTACTTC
CASRSLGQQETQYF
>TRBJ2-5|TRBD2|NA|TRBV5-1
TGCGCCAGCAGCTTGGGAGGCGGGGGGAGACAAGAGACCCAGTACTTC
CASSLGGGGRQETQYF
>TRBJ2-1|NA|few|TRBV9
TGTGCCAGCAGCGTTTGGCCAGGGAGGTTAGGTGAGCAGTTCTTC
CASSVWPGRLGEQFF
>TRBJ2-3|TRBD2|NA|TRBV27
TGTGCCAGCAGTTTGGAACTAGCGGGGGATACGCAGTATTTT
CASSLELAGDTQYF
>TRBJ2-2|TRBD2|NA|TRBV9
TGTGCCAGCGGGTTCGGGCGGGGGGCGAACACCGGGGAGCTGTTTTTT
CASGFGRGANTGELFF
>TRBJ2-1|NA|few|TRBV21-1
TGTGCCAGCAGCCTAACAGGGGCGGCAAGCCTGAGGAGTGGTGAGCAGTTCTTC
CASSLTGAASLRSGEQFF
>TRBJ2-7|NA|NA|TRBV6-1
TGTGCCAGCAGTGAACGGAGGTACGAGCAGTACTTC
CASSERRYEQYF
>TRBJ1-1|NA|NA|TRBV20-1
TGCAGTGCTAGTGAGAATAAGTGGCAGGGGCGTACTGAAGCTTTCTTT
CSASENKWQGRTEAFF
>TRBJ2-5|TRBD2|NA|TRBV9
TGTGCCAGCGGGGTGGGAGCGGGATTTTACCAAGAGACCCAGTACTTC
CASGVGAGFYQETQYF
>TRBJ2-5|TRBD1|NA|TRBV7-9
TGTGCCAGCAGCTTCCGACAGGGAGATAAAGAGACCCAGTACTTC
CASSFRQGDKETQYF
>TRBJ1-2|TRBD1|few|TRBV18
TGTGCCAGCTCACCACAGGGGGCAGATGGCTACACCTTC
CASSPQGADGYTF
>TRBJ2-7|NA|NA|TRBV29-1
TGCAGCGCCTCCCGGAGGGAAGGGGCCTACGAGCAGTACTTC
CSASRREGAYEQYF
>TRBJ2-7|TRBD1|NA|TRBV18
TGTGCCAGCTCACCCGGGACAGGGTCCCTCGAGCAGTACTTC
CASSPGTGSLEQYF
>TRBJ2-5|TRBD2|NA|TRBV10-2
TGCGCCACCCGGACTAGCGGGGGTGAGACCCAGTACTTC
CATRTSGGETQYF
>TRBJ1-2|NA|NA|TRBV11-1
TGTGCCAGCAGCTTAGTTACTTCGGATGGCTACACCTTC
CASSLVTSDGYTF
>TRBJ2-7|NA|NA|TRBV5-8
TGTGCCAGCAGTAAAGGACAGCCCCAGGGCGAGCAGTACTTC
CASSKGQPQGEQYF
>TRBJ2-5|NA|NA|TRBV12-3/TRBV12-4
TGTGCCAGCAGTTTACAGGAGACCCAGTACTTC
CASSLQETQYF
>TRBJ2-5|NA|NA|TRBV11-2
TGTGCCAGCAGCTTATTCCCGCGCCCGGACTTC
CASSLFPRPDF
>TRBJ1-1|TRBD1|NA|TRBV5-8
TGTGCCAGCAGCTTGGTCCGGGGGGACAGGGGTCTCTTTGCTGAAGCTTTCTTT
CASSLVRGDRGLFAEAFF
>TRBJ1-2|NA|NA|TRBV6-5
TGTGCCAGCAGTCCACAGGGAAACTATGGCTACACCTTC
CASSPQGNYGYTF
>TRBJ1-2|NA|once|TRBV7-2
TGTGCCAGCAGCTTAGACAGGGTAATGGGTGGCTACACCTTC
CASSLDRVMGGYTF
>TRBJ1-6|TRBD1|NA|TRBV5-6
TGTGCCAGCAGCTTGGGACAGGGGGCTTACGGTTCACCCCTCCACTTT
CASSLGQGAYGSPLHF
>TRBJ1-2|NA|NA|TRBV7-9
TGTGCCAGCAGCTTCCCAGGGGCGGATGGCTACACCTTC
CASSFPGADGYTF
>TRBJ1-2|NA|NA|TRBV5-1
TGCGCCAGCAGCTTGGGATGGGACTCCAGCGGCTACACCTTC
CASSLGWDSSGYTF
>TRBJ1-1|NA|NA|TRBV5-1
TGCGCCAGCAGCTTGGTAGAACAGGGCACTGAAGCTTTCTTT
CASSLVEQGTEAFF